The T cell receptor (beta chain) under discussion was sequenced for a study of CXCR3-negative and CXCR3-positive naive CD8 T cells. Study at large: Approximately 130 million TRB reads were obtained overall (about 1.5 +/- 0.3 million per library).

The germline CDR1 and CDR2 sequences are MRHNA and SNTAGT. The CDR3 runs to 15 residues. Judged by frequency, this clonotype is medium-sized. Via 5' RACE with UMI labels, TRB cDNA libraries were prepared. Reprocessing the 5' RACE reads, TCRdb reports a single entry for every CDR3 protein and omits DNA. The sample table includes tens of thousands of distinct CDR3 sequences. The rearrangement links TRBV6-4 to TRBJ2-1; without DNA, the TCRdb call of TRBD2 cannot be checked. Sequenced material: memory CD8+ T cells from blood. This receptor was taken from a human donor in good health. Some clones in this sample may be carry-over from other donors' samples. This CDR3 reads CASSDGTSGGNEQFF.